One and the same sample provided the 13 T cell receptor beta chains below, sequenced in a study of blood T cell repertoires in COVID-19. The repertoire was sequenced with immunoSEQ multiplex PCR; TCRdb's copy has only in-frame clones and lacks some. This sample carries tens of thousands of clones, approximately 83% of them seen once, and the ten largest clones take approximately 29%. Input material: peripheral blood. The receptors come from a human donor in a cohort sampled during active COVID-19.

The chain couples TRBV3-1 (or the pseudogene TRBV3-2) to TRBJ2-3; 9 nucleotides align to TRBD2. The CDR3 length is 17 residues. V lost 4 bases, J lost 1 base, and 9 bases stayed unmatched. Germline CDR1 LGHDT, CDR2 YNNKEL (reference sequence). In nucleotides, the CDR3 is TGTGCCAGCAGCCTCTTTAGCGGGGGCTCCCGCACAGATACGCAGTATTTT. It translates to CASSLFSGGSRTDTQYF.

The V gene is TRBV11-2, the J gene TRBJ2-7; 8 bases match TRBD1. The CDR3 is 15 amino acids. Germline loops: CDR1 SGHAT, CDR2 FQNNGV. Trimming removed 1 base from V and 3 bases from J; junction bases left unmatched: 5. This CDR3 is CASSLGQGTGYEQYF. CDR3 in DNA: TGTGCCAGCAGCTTAGGACAGGGGACTGGCTACGAGCAGTACTTC.

The chain links TRBV4-1 to TRBJ2-7; 8 bases align to TRBD1. The CDR3 loop spans 16 amino acids. The junction had 14 bases not matched to a gene; V was cut back by 5 bases and J by 5 bases. Germline-derived CDR1 and CDR2 are MGHRA and YSYEKL. CDR3 protein: CASSSSPGQAVHEQYF. CDR3 sequence (DNA): TGCGCCAGCAGCTCATCCCCGGGACAGGCGGTTCACGAGCAGTACTTC.

The chain employs TRBV5-5 and TRBJ1-6, with D tentatively TRBD1 (6 bases). There are 15 residues in the CDR3. V was trimmed by 4 bases and J by 7 bases, leaving 15 bases between them. Germline V gene data show CDR1 as SGHKS and CDR2 as YYEKEE (reference sequence). The CDR3 bases are TGTGCCAGCAGCACCGAAACAGGGTTCAATTCACCCCTCCACTTT. This encodes CASSTETGFNSPLHF.

This clone was observed once. This chain joins TRBV2 and TRBJ2-3, with D hard to call. V lost 2 bases and J lost 2, with 11 bases in between. This CDR3 is built from 15 residues. Germline V gene sequence: CDR1 SNHLY, CDR2 FYNNEI. CDR3 loop: CASSESSLFTDTQYF. The CDR3 nucleotides are TGTGCCAGCAGTGAATCGAGCCTATTCACAGATACGCAGTATTTT.

The chain is built from TRBV6-1 and TRBJ1-1; D is perhaps TRBD1 (5 bases). Germline-derived CDR1 and CDR2 are MNHNS and SASEGT. V gave up 3 bases and J gave up 8 bases, with 7 bases separating them. The CDR3 contains 11 residues. CDR3 residues: CASSDGAEAFF. DNA for the CDR3: TGTGCCAGCAGTGATGGGGCAGAAGCTTTCTTT.

This clone was detected once. V gene TRBV19 combines with J gene TRBJ1-3; 7 bases agree with TRBD1. Germline assignment: CDR1 LNHDA and CDR2 SQIVND (reference sequence). This CDR3 has 16 residues. The J segment lost 7 bases and the V segment lost 4 bases, leaving 13 bases of the junction unmatched. As DNA, the CDR3 is TGTGCCAGTAGTAGAGTCGGGGACAGCGGACTTAACACCATATATTTT. Protein sequence: CASSRVGDSGLNTIYF.

The chain is built from TRBV11-2 and TRBJ2-1; tentatively, D is TRBD2 (5 bases). Between the trimmed V and J ends, which lost 5 bases and 5 bases, there was a span of 10 bases. The CDR3 sequence is 13 residues long. CDR1 is SGHAT, CDR2 FQNNGV, per germline. CDR3 amino acids: CASSPDLNNEQFF. The CDR3 nucleotides are TGTGCCAGCAGCCCGGACTTGAACAATGAGCAGTTCTTC.

The chain links TRBV5-4 to TRBJ2-7; TRBD2 aligns across 8 bases. This CDR3 region has 15 residues. The germline CDR1 and CDR2 sequences are SGHNT and YYREEE (reference sequence). V trimming: 2 bases; J trimming: 2 bases; junction bases outside the gene matches: 6. The CDR3 nucleotides read TGTGCCAGCAGCTTCGGGGCGGGGGGTGCCTACGAGCAGTACTTC. It yields the protein CASSFGAGGAYEQYF.

This clone showed up just a few times. The gene calls are TRBV5-6 and TRBJ1-2; D perhaps matches TRBD1 (5 bases). CDR1 is SGHDT and CDR2 is YYEEEE in the germline V gene. V was cut by 0 bases and J by 3 bases, with 9 bases left in between. The CDR3 runs to 14 residues. The CDR3 DNA sequence: TGTGCCAGCAGCTTGGCCACAGGTTACTATGGCTACACCTTC. As protein: CASSLATGYYGYTF.

The gene calls are TRBV5-1 and TRBJ2-5; TRBD2 matches 9 bases. The CDR3 has 15 amino acids. The germline V gene has CDR1 SGHRS and CDR2 YFSETQ. The V gene end was trimmed by 0 bases and the J gene end by 5 bases; junction bases not matched to a gene: 5. CDR3 protein: CASSLAGTSRETQYF. DNA of the CDR3: TGCGCCAGCAGCTTGGCGGGGACTAGCCGGGAGACCCAGTACTTC.

The chain employs TRBV15 and TRBJ2-3; TRBD1 aligns across 8 bases. Germline assignment: CDR1 LNHNV and CDR2 YYDKDF (reference sequence). The CDR3 runs 13 residues. The junction had 2 bases not matched to a gene; V was cut back by 4 bases and J by 5 bases. The DNA of the CDR3 is TGTGCCACCAGCACGGGACAGGTAGATACGCAGTATTTT. Protein product: CATSTGQVDTQYF.

This clone appeared once. V usage is TRBV20-1 and J usage is TRBJ1-6; 8 bases are a match to TRBD1. The CDR3 covers 14 residues. The V segment lost 3 bases and the J segment 8 bases; nucleotides outside the gene matches: 6. Germline lookup yields CDR1 DFQATT and CDR2 SNEGSKA (reference sequence). DNA of the CDR3: TGCAGTGCTAGTGACAGGGGTCTGGATTCACCCCTCCACTTT. This encodes CSASDRGLDSPLHF.